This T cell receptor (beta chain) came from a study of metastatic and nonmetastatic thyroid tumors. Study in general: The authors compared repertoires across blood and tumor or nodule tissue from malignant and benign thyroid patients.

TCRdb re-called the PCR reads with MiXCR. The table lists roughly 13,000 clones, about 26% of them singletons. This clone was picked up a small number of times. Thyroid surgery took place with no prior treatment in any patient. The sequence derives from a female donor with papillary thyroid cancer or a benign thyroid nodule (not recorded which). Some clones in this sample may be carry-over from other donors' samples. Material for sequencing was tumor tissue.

Here the CDR3 DNA reads TGTGCCACCAGCAGTTCCCAGGGAAACACTGAAGCTTTCTTT. This codes for CATSSSQGNTEAFF. The rearrangement joins TRBV15 to TRBJ1-1, with a tentative D call TRBD1 (5 bases). This CDR3 is built from 14 residues. Germline values: CDR1 LNHNV, CDR2 YYDKDF (reference sequence). V was pared by 3 bases and J by 2 bases, with 10 bases between.